Listed below are T cell receptor beta chains from one sample, sequenced in a study of T cell responses to AZD1222 COVID-19 vaccine. Repertoires were generated with immunoSEQ multiplex PCR, while TCRdb's copy carries only in-frame clones and drops some. Here the sample spans 150,000 to 200,000 clones, approximately 93% being singletons. The sample consisted of peripheral blood, taken 28 days after the second AZD1222 dose. Receptor source: an adult who received the AZD1222 COVID-19 vaccine. The CDR3 runs from the conserved cysteine through the conserved F or W. D genes are given only for firm matches. Some rows mark clone size as missing; the rest say once, few, many or name a class of expanded clone.

abundance,d_gene,j_gene,v_gene,CDR3aa,CDR3nt
.,.,TRBJ2-4,TRBV6-5,CASTQLEGSKNIQYF,TGTGCCAGCACCCAATTGGAGGGTAGCAAAAACATTCAGTACTTC
.,.,TRBJ1-3,TRBV5-1,CASSLESSGNTIYF,TGCGCCAGCAGCTTGGAGAGCTCTGGAAACACCATATATTTT
.,.,TRBJ1-6,TRBV7-6,CASSLSRGLNSPLHF,TGTGCCAGCAGCTTGAGCAGGGGTTTGAATTCACCCCTCCACTTT
.,.,TRBJ2-2,TRBV11-3,CASSLVRGSGELFF,TGTGCCAGCAGCTTAGTGCGGGGTTCCGGGGAGCTGTTTTTT
.,.,TRBJ1-2,TRBV12-5,CASGLGGQGDHYGYTF,TGTGCTAGTGGTTTGGGTGGGCAGGGAGATCACTATGGCTACACCTTC
.,.,TRBJ1-1,TRBV4-1,CASSQRLNTEAFF,TGCGCCAGCAGCCAACGGTTGAACACTGAAGCTTTCTTT
once,.,TRBJ1-1,TRBV19,CASSDTGAIKRPAFF,TGTGCCAGTTCCGATACCGGGGCGATCAAACGCCCGGCTTTCTTT
once,.,TRBJ1-5,TRBV6-5,CASSYSRNSNQPQHF,TGTGCCAGCAGTTACTCCAGGAATAGCAATCAGCCCCAGCATTTT
.,.,TRBJ2-1,TRBV5-8,CASSFHSGATYNEQFF,TGTGCCAGCAGCTTTCATAGCGGCGCCACCTACAATGAGCAGTTCTTC
.,.,TRBJ2-1,TRBV7-6,CASSLGASYNEQFF,TGTGCCAGCAGCTTAGGGGCCAGCTACAATGAGCAGTTCTTC
.,.,TRBJ1-4,TRBV5-1,CASRSLGVTNEKLFF,TGCGCCAGCAGGTCCCTCGGGGTAACTAATGAAAAACTGTTTTTT
.,TRBD2,TRBJ2-7,TRBV2,CASSEESGGPPGYEQYF,TGTGCCAGCAGTGAAGAGAGCGGGGGGCCCCCGGGTTACGAGCAGTACTTC
.,TRBD1,TRBJ1-4,TRBV7-2,CASSLDRGHEKLFF,TGTGCCAGCAGCTTAGACAGGGGGCATGAAAAACTGTTTTTT
.,TRBD1,TRBJ1-5,TRBV30,CAWSVRDRGSGQPQHF,TGTGCCTGGAGCGTAAGGGACAGGGGATCGGGGCAGCCCCAGCATTTT
.,.,TRBJ1-2,TRBV12-3/TRBV12-4,CASTRDGNYGYTF,TGTGCCAGTACTCGGGACGGTAACTATGGCTACACCTTC
.,.,TRBJ2-5,TRBV12-3/TRBV12-4,CASSPHYQETQYF,TGTGCCAGCAGCCCACATTACCAAGAGACCCAGTACTTC